This TCR beta chain is drawn from a study of T cell repertoires in cytomegalovirus infection. This clonotype was detected only a few times. Its antigen is not identified. Germline V gene data show CDR1 as MNHNS and CDR2 as SASEGT. There are 14 residues in the CDR3. The ends were cut back, 6 bases at V and 7 bases at J, with 13 bases in the middle. TCRdb independently ran MiXCR on the reads; one entry per CDR3 protein. Here the sample spans under 500,000 distinct CDR3 sequences, 40% to 50% being singletons. The chain joins TRBV6-1 to TRBJ2-6; no reliable D call. The sequence derives from a human donor in good health (CMV status not recorded). Some clones in this sample may be carry-over from other donors' samples. The material sequenced was cultured PBMCs, taken from culture after CMV antigen stimulation. This CDR3 reads CASRPQRVANVLTF. The CDR3 region has the DNA TGTGCCAGCAGACCCCAAAGGGTAGCCAACGTCCTGACTTTC.